The 2 T cell receptor beta chains given below trace back to one sample, sequenced in a study of CD8 T cells in Susac syndrome. RNA, at roughly 0.5 to 1 ug, was reverse transcribed with random hexamers. TCRdb passed the immunoSEQ multiplex PCR reads through MiXCR, listing each CDR3 protein once. This repertoire shows some 110,000 distinct CDR3 sequences, approximately 93% found once; its top ten account for roughly 0.088%. The source material was CD4+ T cells from PBMCs. The receptors here all came from a human donor with multiple sclerosis.

This chain connects TRBV12-3 or TRBV12-4 to TRBJ1-1; 10 bases line up with TRBD1. This CDR3 is 19 amino acids long. V trimming: 5 bases; J trimming: 2 bases; junction bases outside the gene matches: 17. The CDR3 DNA is TGTGCCAGCAGTCCGGGGACAGGGGTTTTTGGGAGACTAAACACTGAAGCTTTCTTT. Its protein is CASSPGTGVFGRLNTEAFF.

V gene TRBV9 combines with J gene TRBJ2-7; 7 bases are a match to TRBD1. This CDR3 is built from 14 residues. Germline assignment: CDR1 SGDLS and CDR2 YYNGEE. The J segment lost 6 bases and the V segment lost 3 bases, leaving 9 bases of the junction unmatched. This chain's CDR3 is CASSGQTGAGEQYF. DNA for the CDR3: TGTGCCAGCAGCGGCCAAACAGGGGCCGGCGAGCAGTACTTC. Combining the CDR3 with reference TRBV9 and TRBJ2-7 gives the whole variable domain DSGVTQTPKHLITATGQRVTLRCSPRSGDLSVYWYQQSLDQGLQFLIQYYNGEERAKGNILERFSAQQFPDLHSELNLSSLELGDSALYFCASSGQTGAGEQYFGPGTRLTVT.